The 15 T cell receptor beta chains reported below all come from one sample, sequenced in a study of blood T cell repertoires in COVID-19. Assay: immunoSEQ multiplex PCR; the TCRdb copy retains only in-frame clones and omits some. The sample has roughly 290,000 clones, about four fifths seen once; the top ten hold about 15%. The sequencing sample was made of peripheral blood. These receptors all stem from a person aged 70 to 85 with COVID-19, enrolled during active disease.

V and J are TRBV3-1 (or the pseudogene TRBV3-2) and TRBJ2-1, with 9 bases fitting TRBD2. Germline assignment: CDR1 LGHDT and CDR2 YNNKEL (reference sequence). The CDR3 totals 19 residues. After removal of 0 bases from V and 4 bases from J, the junction contained 13 bases not matched to a gene. CDR3 amino acids: CASSQDLAGPWGFYNEQFF. CDR3 in DNA: TGTGCCAGCAGCCAAGATCTAGCGGGGCCTTGGGGTTTTTACAATGAGCAGTTCTTC.

The chain joins TRBV5-1 to TRBJ2-5, with TRBD1 identical over 7 bases. V trimming: 0 bases; J trimming: 7 bases; junction bases outside the gene matches: 6. The CDR3 is 14 amino acids. Germline V CDR1 and CDR2: SGHRS, YFSETQ. The CDR3 sequence: CASSLGQGGWTQYF. CDR3 nucleotides: TGCGCCAGCAGCTTGGGACAGGGCGGGTGGACCCAGTACTTC.

This clone has a single count. The V call is TRBV5-6, the J call TRBJ1-1; weak D call: TRBD1 (5 bases). V lost 0 bases and J 10 bases, leaving 10 bases between the germline ends. The CDR3 runs to 12 residues. Germline V lookup: CDR1 SGHDT, CDR2 YYEEEE. CDR3 in amino acids: CASSLGGGGAFF. CDR3 coding DNA: TGTGCCAGCAGCTTGGGGGGCGGTGGAGCTTTCTTT.

The gene calls are TRBV6-2 or TRBV6-3 and TRBJ2-5; 8 bases are shared with TRBD2. CDR3 length: 17 residues. Germline V gene lookup returns CDR1 MNHEY and CDR2 SVGEGT. V dropped 2 bases and J dropped 2; count of bases not matched to a gene: 10. This CDR3 reads CASSYPLLAGKQETQYF. In nucleotides, the CDR3 is TGTGCCAGCAGTTACCCCCTGTTAGCGGGAAAGCAAGAGACCCAGTACTTC.

This sequence joins TRBV30 and TRBJ1-5; no clear D. Germline-derived CDR1 and CDR2 are GTSNPN and SVGIG (reference sequence). V was trimmed by 1 base and J by 4 bases, leaving 8 bases between them. The CDR3 runs to 13 residues. The DNA for the CDR3 is TGTGCCTGGAGTGGGGCGGGAAATCAGCCCCAGCATTTT. Translating gives CAWSGAGNQPQHF.

This sequence joins TRBV6-5 and TRBJ2-7; tentatively, D is TRBD1 (5 bases). The germline CDR1 and CDR2 sequences are MNHEY and SVGAGI. The CDR3 length is 14 residues. The V gene lost 1 base and the J gene lost 1 base, with 8 bases spanning the gap. CDR3 residues: CASSYFYRSYEQYF. Here the CDR3 DNA reads TGTGCCAGCAGTTACTTTTACAGGTCCTACGAGCAGTACTTC.

The chain links TRBV11-3 to TRBJ2-7, with a possible D match to TRBD2 (5 bases). Germline V gene lookup returns CDR1 SGHNT and CDR2 YENEEA. V was shortened by 1 base and J by 7 bases, with 14 bases between the two germline ends. The CDR3 sequence is 14 residues long. CDR3 residues: CASSLGRGWGEQYF. The CDR3 DNA is TGTGCCAGCAGCTTAGGCCGGGGATGGGGTGAGCAGTACTTC.

This chain joins TRBV20-1 and TRBJ1-6; 7 positions agree with TRBD1. This CDR3 is built from 13 residues. Trimming at V came to 6 bases and at J to 9 bases, leaving 8 bases not matched to a gene. Germline CDR1 is DFQATT and CDR2 is SNEGSKA (reference sequence). The CDR3 region has the DNA TGCAGTGCCAGTAGACAGGGCTCTTCACCCCTCCACTTT. Its translation: CSASRQGSSPLHF.

The CDR3 region is CAISPANEQFF. The CDR3 coding sequence is TGTGCCATCAGTCCCGCGAATGAGCAGTTCTTC. The chain is built from TRBV10-3 and TRBJ2-1; D remains ambiguous. CDR3 length equals 11 residues. Germline V CDR1 and CDR2: ENHRY, SYGVKD. The V and J ends lost 5 bases and 7 bases respectively, with 6 bases between them.

Only a few counts were recorded for this clone. The gene calls are TRBV20-1 and TRBJ1-3; D is undetermined. The CDR3 runs 16 residues. Germline V gene data show CDR1 as DFQATT and CDR2 as SNEGSKA (reference sequence). V was cut by 3 bases and J by 0 bases, with 15 bases left in between. CDR3 region: CSASRSGLSSGNTIYF. The DNA for the CDR3 is TGCAGTGCTAGTAGAAGTGGACTGAGCTCTGGAAACACCATATATTTT.

This chain connects TRBV3-1 (or the pseudogene TRBV3-2) to TRBJ2-2, with D unresolved. V lost 0 bases and J 0 bases, leaving 5 bases between the germline ends. The CDR3 contains 15 residues. CDR1 and CDR2 (germline): LGHDT, YNNKEL (reference sequence). The DNA for the CDR3 is TGTGCCAGCAGCCAAGAACCAGCGAACACCGGGGAGCTGTTTTTT. This sequence encodes CASSQEPANTGELFF.

The genes are TRBV3-1 (or the pseudogene TRBV3-2) and TRBJ1-6, with D possibly TRBD1 on 5 matching bases. Germline V gene sequence: CDR1 LGHDT, CDR2 YNNKEL (reference sequence). With 2 bases removed from V and 9 bases from J, the gap between germline ends came to 5 bases. The length of the CDR3 is 12 residues. The CDR3 loop is CASSQQGSPLHF. In nucleotides, the CDR3 is TGTGCCAGCAGCCAACAGGGTTCACCCCTCCACTTT.

The chain uses TRBV9 and TRBJ2-7; D is unclear. CDR1 is SGDLS and CDR2 is YYNGEE in the germline V gene. Trimming left V 0 bases short and J 0 bases short, with 13 bases between. This CDR3 region has 16 residues. As DNA, the CDR3 is TGTGCCAGCAGCGTAGGAGGCGGCAGCGTCTCCTACGAGCAGTACTTC. Residues: CASSVGGGSVSYEQYF.

The J gene is TRBJ2-2, the V gene TRBV5-1; weak D call: TRBD2 (6 bases). This CDR3 spans 14 amino acids. The germline CDR1 and CDR2 sequences are SGHRS and YFSETQ. With 4 bases removed from V and 5 bases from J, the gap between germline ends came to 12 bases. The CDR3 is CASSPQAGTGELFF. The DNA of the CDR3 is TGCGCCAGCAGCCCGCAGGCGGGGACCGGGGAGCTGTTTTTT.

The rearrangement links TRBV19 to TRBJ2-5; 10 bases map to TRBD1. Germline V lookup: CDR1 LNHDA, CDR2 SQIVND (reference sequence). V lost 4 bases to trimming and J lost 8 bases; unmatched junction nucleotides: 7. This CDR3 spans 14 amino acids. The chain's CDR3 is CASSTTGTGETQYF. The CDR3 nucleotides read TGTGCCAGTAGTACTACCGGGACAGGGGAAACCCAGTACTTC. Variable domain in full (rest from reference TRBV19 and TRBJ2-5): DGGITQSPKYLFRKEGQNVTLSCEQNLNHDAMYWYRQDPGQGLRLIYYSQIVNDFQKGDIAEGYSVSREKKESFPLTVTSAQKNPTAFYLCASSTTGTGETQYFGPGTRLLVL.